The 30 T cell receptor beta chains listed next were all sequenced from one sample in a study of blood T cell repertoires in COVID-19. Profiled with immunoSEQ multiplex PCR; TCRdb holds only in-frame clones, not every one. This table holds about 200,000 clones, 86% found once. The sample consisted of PBMCs or T cells enriched from blood (not recorded which). Every receptor here comes from a man aged 40-50 years with acute COVID-19.

J is TRBJ2-3 and V is TRBV5-1; 10 bases line up with TRBD1. The CDR3 covers 15 residues. V lost 4 bases to trimming and J lost 5 bases; unmatched junction nucleotides: 7. Germline CDR1 reads SGHRS; CDR2 reads YFSETQ. This CDR3 is CASSRQGAHGDTQYF. CDR3 bases: TGCGCCAGCAGCCGACAGGGGGCGCATGGAGATACGCAGTATTTT.

V is TRBV6-5 and J is TRBJ2-7; 8 bases are shared with TRBD2. The CDR3 runs to 13 residues. The V gene's germline CDR1 is MNHEY and CDR2 SVGAGI. V gave up 7 bases and J gave up 5 bases; unmatched junction bases: 7. CDR3 residues: CASKTAGVHEQYF. CDR3 nucleotide sequence: TGTGCCAGCAAAACAGCGGGAGTCCACGAGCAGTACTTC.

The chain is built from TRBV9 and TRBJ2-1, with 15 bases lining up with TRBD2. With V trimmed by 3 bases and J by 7 bases, 2 bases remained unmatched. The CDR3 consists of 15 residues. Germline CDR1 and CDR2: SGDLS and YYNGEE. The CDR3 DNA reads as TGTGCCAGCAGCGCCGGACTAGCGGGGGGGAATGAGCAGTTCTTC. This codes for CASSAGLAGGNEQFF.

This chain uses TRBV3-1 (or the pseudogene TRBV3-2) with TRBJ2-1, with a tentative D call TRBD1 (5 bases). V dropped 1 base and J dropped 12 bases, with 22 bases sitting between them. The CDR3 is made up of 16 amino acids. CDR1 and CDR2 from the germline V gene are LGHDT and YNNKEL (reference sequence). DNA for the CDR3: TGTGCCAGCAGCCAAGTAGGGGCAGGCCCTTCCAGTGGGCAGTTCTTC. Its protein product is CASSQVGAGPSSGQFF.

This clone was observed a single time. This chain connects TRBV7-9 to TRBJ1-5; TRBD1 matches 8 bases. V shed 8 bases and J 4 bases; nucleotides not matched to a gene: 4. Germline values: CDR1 SEHNR, CDR2 FQNEAQ (reference sequence). The CDR3 sequence is 13 residues long. The CDR3 nucleotides read TGTGCCAGCTCCAGACAGGGGAATCAGCCCCAGCATTTT. Translated: CASSRQGNQPQHF.

The rearrangement uses TRBV28 and TRBJ2-7; 10 positions match TRBD1. This CDR3 has 15 amino acids. Germline assignment: CDR1 MDHEN and CDR2 SYDVKM. The J segment lost 4 bases and the V segment lost 1 base, leaving 4 bases of the junction unmatched. The CDR3 spells CASSLSGTGDYEQYF. The CDR3 coding sequence is TGTGCCAGCAGTTTATCCGGGACAGGGGATTACGAGCAGTACTTC.

V is TRBV9 and J is TRBJ2-1; the match to TRBD2 covers 7 bases. Germline CDR1 is SGDLS and CDR2 is YYNGEE. The ends lost 4 bases at V and 8 bases at J; junction bases unmatched: 6. The CDR3 is made up of 13 amino acids. The CDR3 region is CASSLSGGDEQFF. The CDR3 coding sequence is TGTGCCAGCAGCCTAAGTGGGGGGGATGAGCAGTTCTTC.

The chain has TRBV5-4 and TRBJ2-3, with 8 positions matching TRBD2. Trimming took 4 bases from V and 0 from J; bases not matched to a gene: 7. Germline CDR1 SGHNT, CDR2 YYREEE (reference sequence). The CDR3 spans 16 residues. The CDR3 loop is CASSPGTRTSTDTQYF. CDR3 in DNA: TGTGCCAGCAGCCCCGGGACTAGGACTAGCACAGATACGCAGTATTTT.

V and J are TRBV23-1 and TRBJ2-7; tentative D call: TRBD1 (6 bases). TRBV23-1 carries the ORF label, with uncertain function. Trimming cost V 2 bases and J 3 bases, with 20 bases left between them. The CDR3 length is 17 residues. The CDR3 coding sequence is TGCGCCAGCAGTCAACCCCCAAACGGTGGCAGGGGCTACGAGCAGTACTTC. This gives the protein CASSQPPNGGRGYEQYF.

In its sample, this clone was seen once. The rearrangement uses TRBV11-2 and TRBJ1-2; 9 bases line up with TRBD1. Looked up from germline, CDR1 is SGHAT and CDR2 is FQNNGV. V was pared by 5 bases and J by 8 bases, with 6 bases of the junction left unmatched. The CDR3 length is 13 residues. The CDR3: CASSLGQGVGYTF. The CDR3 DNA follows: TGTGCCAGCAGCCTGGGACAGGGAGTCGGCTACACCTTC. Drawing the rest from reference TRBV11-2 and TRBJ1-2, the complete variable domain is EAGVAQSPRYKIIEKRQSVAFWCNPISGHATLYWYQQILGQGPKLLIQFQNNGVVDDSQLPKDRFSAERLKGVDSTLKIQPAKLEDSAVYLCASSLGQGVGYTFGSGTRLTVV.

The chain employs TRBV7-2 and TRBJ2-7; TRBD1 matches at 7 bases. The V segment lost 0 bases and the J segment 5 bases; nucleotides outside the gene matches: 4. The V gene's germline CDR1 is SGHTA and CDR2 FQGNSA. The CDR3 is 14 residues long. DNA of the CDR3: TGTGCCAGCAGCTTAGCTGGGACAGATGACGAGCAGTACTTC. This gives the protein CASSLAGTDDEQYF.

The chain is built from TRBV28 and TRBJ2-3; D not resolved. The CDR3 sequence is 14 residues long. CDR1 is MDHEN and CDR2 is SYDVKM in the germline V gene. The V and J ends lost 6 bases and 2 bases respectively, with 12 bases between them. CDR3 nucleotides: TGTGCCAGCAGCGCCCGGGTCTCCACAGATACGCAGTATTTT. Amino acids: CASSARVSTDTQYF.

The rearrangement links TRBV29-1 to TRBJ1-2, with D unclear. V was cut by 3 bases and J by 4 bases, with 9 bases left in between. Germline CDR1 reads SQVTM; CDR2 reads ANQGSEA. The CDR3 totals 12 residues. CDR3 protein: CSVDREGYGYTF. In DNA form, the CDR3 reads TGCAGCGTTGACCGGGAAGGCTATGGCTACACCTTC.

J is TRBJ2-3 and V is TRBV24-1, with TRBD1 matching 9 bases. The CDR3 totals 16 residues. V was clipped by 7 bases and J by 5 bases; unmatched bases: 12. Germline V gives CDR1 KGHDR, CDR2 SFDVKD. The DNA of the CDR3 is TGTGCCACCAGGGGGACTGGACAGGGGTTGAGAGATACGCAGTATTTT. Translating gives CATRGTGQGLRDTQYF.

This clone was seen only once. The V gene is TRBV5-6, the J gene TRBJ1-6; D might be TRBD1 (6 bases). The CDR3 has 13 residues. CDR1 is SGHDT and CDR2 is YYEEEE in the germline V gene. Between the trimmed V and J ends, which lost 7 bases and 8 bases, there was a span of 13 bases. CDR3 residues: CASLRGQDSPLHF. DNA for the CDR3: TGTGCCAGCCTCAGGGGCCAAGATTCACCCCTCCACTTT.

The rearrangement joins TRBV7-9 to TRBJ2-2; D gene uncertain. Trimming pared 0 bases from V and 6 bases from J, leaving 8 bases between. The germline gives CDR1 SEHNR, CDR2 FQNEAQ (reference sequence). The CDR3 totals 14 residues. The CDR3 nucleotides read TGTGCCAGCAGCTTAGCCTCGGTCCCCGGGGAGCTGTTTTTT. Translated, it gives CASSLASVPGELFF. Full variable domain (missing parts from reference TRBV7-9 and TRBJ2-2): DTGVSQNPRHKITKRGQNVTFRCDPISEHNRLYWYRQTLGQGPEFLTYFQNEAQLEKSRLLSDRFSAERPKGSFSTLEIQRTEQGDSAMYLCASSLASVPGELFFGEGSRLTVL.

The V and J genes are TRBV27 and TRBJ1-4, with TRBD1 matching over 9 bases. This CDR3 has 16 amino acids. After removal of 0 bases from V and 8 bases from J, the junction contained 7 bases not matched to a gene. The germline gives CDR1 MNHEY, CDR2 SMNVEV (reference sequence). The DNA of the CDR3 is TGTGCCAGCAGTTTATCTAACAGGGGGCGGAAGGAAAAACTGTTTTTT. This gives the protein CASSLSNRGRKEKLFF. The full variable domain, rest sourced from reference TRBV27 and TRBJ1-4, is EAQVTQNPRYLITVTGKKLTVTCSQNMNHEYMSWYRQDPGLGLRQIYYSMNVEVTDKGDVPEGYKVSRKEKRNFPLILESPSPNQTSLYFCASSLSNRGRKEKLFFGSGTQLSVL.

CDR3 region: CASSPGAGLAGGEQFF. The CDR3 bases are TGTGCCAGCTCACCCGGGGCCGGACTAGCGGGAGGAGAGCAGTTCTTC. This sequence joins TRBV18 and TRBJ2-1; 14 positions agree with TRBD2. In germline, CDR1 is KGHSH, CDR2 LQKENI. CDR3 length equals 16 residues. Trimming cost V 3 bases and J 10 bases; bases outside gene matches: 8.

The chain has TRBV10-3 and TRBJ2-1, with D possibly TRBD2 on 6 matching bases. Germline V gene sequence: CDR1 ENHRY, CDR2 SYGVKD. Trimming took 0 bases from V and 1 from J, leaving 7 bases between them. The CDR3 covers 15 residues. CDR3 coding DNA: TGTGCCATCAGTGAGTCCGGGAGTTCCTACAATGAGCAGTTCTTC. Its protein is CAISESGSSYNEQFF.

This chain joins TRBV5-4 and TRBJ1-6; D remains ambiguous. Germline CDR1 SGHNT, CDR2 YYREEE (reference sequence). The CDR3 length is 16 residues. The V gene lost 4 bases and the J gene lost 0 bases, with 11 bases spanning the gap. The CDR3 bases are TGTGCCAGCAGCAGCGGCCCTAGCTCCTATAATTCACCCCTCCACTTT. Its translation is CASSSGPSSYNSPLHF.

The chain recombines TRBV6-5 with TRBJ1-1; no reliable D call. Germline CDR1 MNHEY, CDR2 SVGAGI. This CDR3 is 11 amino acids long. Trimming removed 5 bases at V and 8 bases at J, with 9 bases between. The CDR3 bases are TGTGCCAGCAGTAGCGTCTTCGAAGCTTTCTTT. The encoded protein is CASSSVFEAFF.

This chain joins TRBV18 and TRBJ1-1; no clear D. CDR3 size: 13 residues. Germline V gene data show CDR1 as KGHSH and CDR2 as LQKENI. Trimming took off 3 bases at V and 3 bases at J, with 8 bases between the two ends. The CDR3 coding sequence is TGTGCCAGCTCACCCCACAGAGACACTGAAGCTTTCTTT. It codes for CASSPHRDTEAFF. The full variable domain, completed using reference TRBV18 and TRBJ1-1, is NAGVMQNPRHLVRRRGQEARLRCSPMKGHSHVYWYRQLPEEGLKFMVYLQKENIIDESGMPKERFSAEFPKEGPSILRIQQVVRGDSAAYFCASSPHRDTEAFFGQGTRLTVV.

The gene calls are TRBV6-6 and TRBJ1-1; 7 bases align to TRBD1. Germline CDR1 and CDR2: MNHNY and SVGAGI (reference sequence). CDR3 length: 16 amino acids. J lost 5 bases, V lost 7 bases, and 16 bases had no gene match. The CDR3 loop is CASTATQGGRRTEAFF. The CDR3 bases are TGTGCCAGCACCGCCACCCAGGGGGGTCGGCGGACTGAAGCTTTCTTT.

The V and J genes are TRBV28 and TRBJ1-4, with D possibly TRBD1 on 5 matching bases. CDR3 length: 15 amino acids. Germline values: CDR1 MDHEN, CDR2 SYDVKM. V was pared by 6 bases and J by 4 bases, with 15 bases between. The DNA for the CDR3 is TGTGCCAGCAGGGAACGGGGGAGAGGTAATGAAAAACTGTTTTTT. It encodes CASRERGRGNEKLFF. The whole variable domain, remainder taken from reference TRBV28 and TRBJ1-4, is DVKVTQSSRYLVKRTGEKVFLECVQDMDHENMFWYRQDPGLGLRLIYFSYDVKMKEKGDIPEGYSVSREKKERFSLILESASTNQTSMYLCASRERGRGNEKLFFGSGTQLSVL.

This sequence joins TRBV21-1 and TRBJ2-3; the table's D call, TRBD2, was not checked against the DNA. TRBV21-1 is flagged as a pseudogene. The CDR3 loop spans 12 amino acids. In DNA, the CDR3 is TGTGCCAGCAGCAAAGACGGAGTAACGCAGTATTTT. Translating it yields CASSKDGVTQYF.

This clone was seen a handful of times. The V and J genes are TRBV28 and TRBJ1-4; a weak D match, TRBD1 (5 bases). Germline CDR1 reads MDHEN; CDR2 reads SYDVKM. The CDR3 sequence is 14 residues long. Trimming took 10 bases from V and 11 from J, leaving 23 bases between them. The CDR3 DNA follows: TGTGCCATCTCGCAGGGCACGCAGAATGGGAAACTGTTTTTT. This codes for CAISQGTQNGKLFF.

The chain has TRBV19 and TRBJ1-1; D possibly corresponds to TRBD1 (6 bases). Germline CDR1 is LNHDA and CDR2 is SQIVND (reference sequence). V was clipped by 6 bases and J by 2 bases, with 10 bases between them. The CDR3 extends over 13 amino acids. CDR3 bases: TGTGCCAGTAGGCTACAGGGAAACACTGAAGCTTTCTTT. Its translation: CASRLQGNTEAFF.

The rearrangement uses TRBV28 and TRBJ2-5; 10 bases agree with TRBD1. The CDR3 extends over 15 amino acids. From germline, CDR1 is MDHEN and CDR2 SYDVKM. V dropped 6 bases and J dropped 3; count of bases not matched to a gene: 7. CDR3 sequence (DNA): TGTGCCAGCAGCTACCCGACAGGGGGCGAAGAGACCCAGTACTTC. Encoded protein: CASSYPTGGEETQYF.

The DNA for the CDR3 is TGTGCCAGCAGCTTAGCGGGCGGGGTCCAAGAGACCCAGTACTTC. It encodes CASSLAGGVQETQYF. The J gene is TRBJ2-5, the V gene TRBV5-6, with D possibly matching TRBD2 (6 bases). Germline CDR1 SGHDT, CDR2 YYEEEE. This CDR3 is built from 15 residues. V shed 2 bases and J shed 1 base, with 12 bases lying between them.

The J gene is TRBJ2-7, the V gene TRBV3-1 (or the pseudogene TRBV3-2), with D perhaps matching TRBD2 (5 bases). There are 15 residues in the CDR3. Deletions cut 0 bases from V and 3 bases from J, with 12 bases between. CDR1 is LGHDT and CDR2 is YNNKEL in the germline V gene (reference sequence). CDR3 sequence reads: CASSQEVQRIYEQYF. CDR3 nucleotide sequence: TGTGCCAGCAGCCAAGAGGTTCAGCGGATCTACGAGCAGTACTTC.